This T cell receptor beta chain emerged from a study of identical twins. Findings and limits, study-wide: There was more out-of-frame TCR alpha sharing in monozygotic twins than models estimated. Beta out-of-frame twin sharing showed a weaker excess. Abundant beta clonotypes from cord blood bore fewer insertions; memory repertoires lacked this pattern.

With respect to this clonotype: Its target is unknown.

Template switching added a universal primer site; cDNA carried unique molecular identifiers. Each CDR3 protein is one row after TCRdb ran MiXCR on the 5' RACE reads. The data show about 240,000 distinct CDR3 sequences, 6% to 8.5% seen once. These data also featured in a second study, about yellow fever vaccine responses in identical twins.

The clonotype comes from a woman aged 18-35 years in good health. The specimen was CD8+ T cells sorted from blood.

The CDR3 is CASSLRWTDQETQYF. CDR3 nucleotides: TGTGCCAGCAGCTTGAGGTGGACAGATCAAGAGACCCAGTACTTC. This chain joins TRBV5-5 and TRBJ2-5, with D maybe TRBD1 (6 bases). The CDR3 contains 15 residues. The germline gives CDR1 SGHKS, CDR2 YYEKEE (reference sequence). V dropped 1 base and J dropped 2 bases, with 12 bases sitting between them.